The T cell receptor (beta chain) described here comes from a study of blood T cell repertoires in COVID-19. Looking at the study overall: T cells, B-cell-depleted T cells, or PBMCs provided the cDNA or gDNA that served as material.

This clone was counted a single time. Assay: immunoSEQ multiplex PCR; the TCRdb copy retains only in-frame clones and omits some. The sample records approximately 210,000 clones, around four fifths being singletons. After removal of 4 bases from V and 1 base from J, the junction contained 7 bases not matched to a gene. The CDR3 covers 17 residues. The V gene's germline CDR1 is SGHDT and CDR2 YYEEEE. This TCR was sampled from a woman aged 50 to 65 with acute or convalescent COVID-19. Sequenced sample: peripheral blood. The chain recombines TRBV5-6 with TRBJ2-3; 12 bases agree with TRBD2. The CDR3 sequence is CASSPGLAGMGTDTQYF. In DNA, the CDR3 is TGTGCCAGCAGCCCAGGACTAGCGGGAATGGGCACAGATACGCAGTATTTT.